The 22 T cell receptor beta chains reported below all come from one sample, sequenced in a study of CD8 T cells in ankylosing spondylitis (dated by TCRdb to 2017 to 2019). Library creation used 5' RACE. Sequencing was carried out with an Illumina HiSeq 2500. TCRdb took the public reads, trimmed them with fastp at Q25, ran MiXCR for clone calling and kept in-frame beta chains. Identical CDR3 protein sequences are pooled into one entry, listed with their most common genes and DNA. This sample is represented by hundreds of thousands of distinct CDR3 sequences; roughly a quarter of them were singletons. The ten largest account for roughly 0.9% of the sample. These receptors' antigens are unknown. Summary of the overall study and its limitations: Blood from ankylosing spondylitis patients appeared to be characterized by a TCR beta motif composed of eight or nine highly homologous amino acid variants.

Sample: blood, either unsorted or a sorted T cell fraction (not recorded which). The receptors come from a male donor with ankylosing spondylitis.

This rearrangement joins TRBV11-3 to TRBJ2-2, with D possibly TRBD1 on 6 matching bases. The CDR3 has 14 residues. The V gene lost 6 bases and the J gene lost 4 bases, with 12 bases spanning the gap. Looked up from germline, CDR1 is SGHNT and CDR2 is YENEEA. The CDR3 coding sequence is TGTGCCAGCAGGCCAGGGGAAGTCACCGGGGAGCTGTTTTTT. Translation gives CASRPGEVTGELFF.

This clonotype has only a few counts. The chain carries TRBV10-1 and TRBJ1-1; no clear D. The CDR3 loop spans 13 amino acids. Germline CDR1 reads WNHNN; CDR2 reads SYGVQD (reference sequence). V shed 6 bases and J shed 1 base, with 9 bases lying between them. The CDR3 bases are TGCGCCAGCAGCAACCAAAGGAACACTGAAGCTTTCTTT. Protein: CASSNQRNTEAFF.

This clonotype was counted between two and nine times. The V gene is TRBV11-2, the J gene TRBJ1-2; D remains ambiguous. The CDR3 extends over 14 amino acids. CDR1 is SGHAT and CDR2 is FQNNGV in the germline V gene. Trimming took off 5 bases at V and 4 bases at J, with 14 bases between the two ends. Here the CDR3 DNA reads TGTGCCAGCAGCCTTTTGCAAGGGATCTATGGCTACACCTTC. Translation: CASSLLQGIYGYTF.

This clonotype was detected a few times. The rearrangement links TRBV10-3 to TRBJ1-6, with D uncertain. The CDR3 loop spans 14 amino acids. The germline gives CDR1 ENHRY, CDR2 SYGVKD. V was trimmed by 5 bases and J by 6 bases, leaving 11 bases between them. CDR3 loop: CAISKATPNSPLHF. The CDR3 nucleotides read TGTGCCATCAGTAAAGCCACCCCTAATTCACCCCTCCACTTT.

The chain couples TRBV9 to TRBJ1-4; D is ambiguous. This CDR3 region has 14 residues. Germline V gene lookup returns CDR1 SGDLS and CDR2 YYNGEE. With 4 bases removed from V and 2 bases from J, the gap between germline ends came to 9 bases. The CDR3 sequence is CASSPHETNEKLFF. DNA for the CDR3: TGTGCCAGCAGCCCCCATGAGACTAATGAAAAACTGTTTTTT.

The V call is TRBV12-5, the J call TRBJ2-1; a possible D gene is TRBD2 (6 bases). Between the trimmed V and J ends, which lost 10 bases and 0 bases, there was a span of 16 bases. This CDR3 contains 15 residues. Germline-derived CDR1 and CDR2 are LGHNT and FRNRAP. CDR3 coding DNA: TGTGCTACCCACACCGGGAGAAGCTCCTACAATGAGCAGTTCTTC. Protein: CATHTGRSSYNEQFF.

This clonotype has a handful of counts. The chain couples TRBV20-1 to TRBJ2-1; 9 positions match TRBD2. V was pared by 2 bases and J by 12 bases, with 11 bases of the junction left unmatched. This CDR3 region has 14 residues. Germline V gene lookup returns CDR1 DFQATT and CDR2 SNEGSKA (reference sequence). In DNA, the CDR3 is TGCAGTGCTAGACGCCTAGCGGGAATGTCAGGGCAGTTCTTC. Translating gives CSARRLAGMSGQFF.

The sample holds a few counts of this clonotype. V gene TRBV15 combines with J gene TRBJ1-1, with D possibly being TRBD1 (6 bases). Trimming stripped 5 bases from V and 0 bases from J, with 13 bases between. The length of the CDR3 is 15 residues. Germline CDR1 reads LNHNV; CDR2 reads YYDKDF (reference sequence). The CDR3 loop reads CATSSYGQLNTEAFF. The CDR3 coding sequence is TGTGCCACCAGCTCTTATGGACAGCTGAACACTGAAGCTTTCTTT.

There are a few counts of this clonotype. The V call is TRBV5-1, the J call TRBJ1-1; no reliable D call. The CDR3 contains 14 residues. The V gene lost 1 base and the J gene lost 2 bases, with 9 bases spanning the gap. The V gene's germline CDR1 is SGHRS and CDR2 YFSETQ. CDR3 region: CASSLFSTNTEAFF. DNA for the CDR3: TGCGCCAGCAGCTTGTTTTCGACAAACACTGAAGCTTTCTTT.

This clonotype was counted ten times or more. V is TRBV5-1 and J is TRBJ2-7; 11 bases are shared with TRBD1. This CDR3 is built from 16 residues. The germline CDR1 and CDR2 sequences are SGHRS and YFSETQ. V trimming: 4 bases; J trimming: 3 bases; junction bases outside the gene matches: 9. CDR3 loop: CASSNTGTGGNYEQYF. The CDR3 region has the DNA TGCGCCAGCAGCAACACCGGGACAGGGGGAAACTACGAGCAGTACTTC.

This clonotype was observed a few times. V gene TRBV5-1 combines with J gene TRBJ1-2, with 8 bases fitting TRBD1. The V gene end was trimmed by 1 base and the J gene end by 3 bases; junction bases not matched to a gene: 5. The CDR3 is 15 amino acids. From germline, CDR1 is SGHRS and CDR2 YFSETQ. CDR3 loop: CASSLRRGQDYGYTF. The CDR3 coding sequence is TGCGCCAGCAGCTTGCGCAGGGGGCAAGACTATGGCTACACCTTC.

This clonotype was recorded a few times. This rearrangement joins TRBV19 to TRBJ1-4; D is undetermined. V lost 7 bases, J lost 8 bases, and 17 bases lay in between. CDR1 and CDR2 from the germline V gene are LNHDA and SQIVND (reference sequence). This CDR3 is 14 amino acids long. CDR3 region: CASTAWGVREKLFF. As DNA, the CDR3 is TGTGCCAGTACCGCGTGGGGAGTCCGCGAAAAACTGTTTTTT.

This clonotype was detected a few times. The V gene is TRBV20-1, the J gene TRBJ2-1; TRBD1 matches at 7 bases. Per the germline V gene, CDR1 is DFQATT and CDR2 is SNEGSKA (reference sequence). The V and J ends lost 5 bases and 8 bases, in that order; junction bases with no gene match: 9. The CDR3 runs 13 residues. CDR3 nucleotides: TGCAGTGCTCTGAGTTCAGGGGGTTATGAGCAGTTCTTC. It translates to CSALSSGGYEQFF.

In this sample, this clonotype turned up once. The junction departs from germline at one end; a sequencing error may be responsible. The chain is built from TRBV2 and TRBJ1-1, with a tentative D call TRBD1 (5 bases). Germline CDR1 SNHLY, CDR2 FYNNEI. The CDR3 sequence is 12 residues long. CDR3 coding DNA: TGTGCCAGCAGTGAGGCTGCTCCGAAAGGGGACTTT. It translates to CASSEAAPKGDF.

This sequence joins TRBV6-1 and TRBJ2-3; D gene uncertain. Germline values: CDR1 MNHNS, CDR2 SASEGT. The CDR3 runs to 13 residues. V lost 6 bases and J 1 base, leaving 8 bases between the germline ends. The CDR3: CASRSMGTDTQYF. The CDR3 DNA is TGTGCCAGCAGATCGATGGGCACAGATACGCAGTATTTT.

The gene calls are TRBV18 and TRBJ1-6; TRBD1 is a possible D gene (6 bases). Germline CDR1 KGHSH, CDR2 LQKENI. CDR3 size: 14 residues. The V end was cut by 4 bases, the J end by 10 bases, with 14 bases between. This CDR3 reads CASSLQGFESPLHF. CDR3 DNA: TGTGCCAGCTCACTACAGGGCTTCGAATCACCCCTCCACTTT.

The sample holds a few counts of this clonotype. The chain uses TRBV7-9 and TRBJ2-1; 9 bases map to TRBD2. In germline, CDR1 is SEHNR, CDR2 FQNEAQ (reference sequence). V lost 9 bases and J lost 2; bases outside the gene matches: 11. This CDR3 is 16 amino acids long. For the CDR3, the DNA is TGTGCCAGTAGACCCCAGCGGGAGGCACCCTACAATGAGCAGTTCTTC. It encodes CASRPQREAPYNEQFF. Based on the CDR3 plus reference TRBV7-9 and TRBJ2-1, the full variable domain is DTGVSQNPRHKITKRGQNVTFRCDPISEHNRLYWYRQTLGQGPEFLTYFQNEAQLEKSRLLSDRFSAERPKGSFSTLEIQRTEQGDSAMYLCASRPQREAPYNEQFFGPGTRLTVL.

This clonotype was picked up a small number of times. The J gene is TRBJ2-5, the V gene TRBV11-2; 10 nucleotides line up with TRBD2. CDR1 and CDR2 from the germline V gene are SGHAT and FQNNGV. J lost 3 bases, V lost 1 base, and 5 bases had no gene match. There are 16 residues in the CDR3. CDR3 amino acids: CASSLGALAGKETQYF. In DNA, the CDR3 is TGTGCCAGCAGCTTAGGTGCACTAGCGGGAAAAGAGACCCAGTACTTC.

This clonotype was detected a few times. J is TRBJ2-7 and V is TRBV15, with TRBD2 matching over 13 bases. This CDR3 has 14 amino acids. Germline V CDR1 and CDR2: LNHNV, YYDKDF (reference sequence). V trimming: 1 base; J trimming: 12 bases; junction bases outside the gene matches: 6. CDR3: CATSRVGLAGERYF. The DNA for the CDR3 is TGTGCCACCAGCAGAGTAGGACTAGCGGGAGAACGGTACTTC.

The table lists this clonotype with a few counts. V is TRBV7-9 and J is TRBJ1-2; TRBD1 might be the D (5 bases). The germline V gene has CDR1 SEHNR and CDR2 FQNEAQ (reference sequence). The germline V and J ends were trimmed by 3 bases and 9 bases, with 14 bases remaining between them. The CDR3 spans 13 residues. For the CDR3, the DNA is TGTGCCAGCAGCTTTCACGGAGGGGATAGCTACACCTTC. This gives the protein CASSFHGGDSYTF.

This chain joins TRBV29-1 and TRBJ2-7; 11 bases match TRBD1. CDR3 length: 14 residues. V shed 6 bases, J shed 0 bases, and the junction held 4 bases outside the gene matches. Germline V gene data show CDR1 as SQVTM and CDR2 as ANQGSEA. Here the CDR3 reads CSVLGTGGSYEQYF. DNA for the CDR3: TGCAGCGTCCTCGGGACAGGGGGCTCCTACGAGCAGTACTTC.

The chain carries TRBV7-9 and TRBJ2-1; the D is unclear. V was pared by 2 bases and J by 10 bases, with 6 bases between. The V gene's germline CDR1 is SEHNR and CDR2 FQNEAQ (reference sequence). The CDR3 has 11 residues. CDR3 sequence reads: CASSLPTEQFF. The CDR3 coding sequence is TGTGCCAGCAGCTTACCAACAGAGCAGTTCTTC.